This T cell receptor (beta chain) appears in the sequencing data of a study of Ad26.COV2.S vaccination and SARS-CoV-2 variants. Notes on this clone: Its cognate antigen is unknown.

Study-wide results and caveats: Spike-specific CD8+ and CD4+ T cell responses reportedly showed substantial breadth after vaccination.

This table comes from immunoSEQ multiplex PCR, and its TCRdb copy is limited to in-frame clones, with some not included. Of about 100,000 clones detected, around 81% appear once; the ten largest clones hold roughly 17%. V lost 4 bases and J 0 bases, leaving 17 bases between the germline ends. The length of the CDR3 is 16 residues. Germline V gene lookup returns CDR1 SGHDT and CDR2 YYEEEE. The clonotype originates from a human donor who had recovered from COVID-19. The chain carries TRBV5-6 and TRBJ2-7; D possibly uses TRBD1 or TRBD2 (5 bases each). Sequencing was performed on peripheral blood, taken after recovery from COVID-19. The CDR3 is CASSLGPGYYSYEQYF. The CDR3 DNA follows: TGTGCCAGCAGCCTGGGACCGGGGTACTACTCCTACGAGCAGTACTTC.